The rows below give T cell receptor beta chains drawn from one sample of a study of blood T cells in healthy people across ages. TCRdb passed the 5' RACE reads through MiXCR, listing each CDR3 protein once. The sample shows fewer than 1 million distinct CDR3 sequences, around 45% of them seen only once. Sequencing used blood. These receptors all stem from a man in his fifties or sixties in good health. Each CDR3 is given with its conserved first and last residue. D genes are given only for firm matches. Clone size is not always given. Where it is, it says once, few, many or a class for expanded clones.

CASSVVHGGSNQPQHF TGTGCCAGCAGCGTAGTCCACGGGGGCAGCAATCAGCCCCAGCATTTT TRBJ1-5 few TRBV9 .
CATSRVAGMGKNIQYF TGTGCCACCAGCAGAGTCGCGGGGATGGGCAAAAACATTCAGTACTTC TRBJ2-4 . TRBV15 .
CASSYSGQGATDTQYF TGTGCCAGCAGTTATTCCGGACAGGGGGCAACAGATACGCAGTATTTT TRBJ2-3 . TRBV6-2/TRBV6-3 TRBD1
CASSYMTGYNEQYF TGTGCCAGCAGTTACATGACAGGGTACAATGAGCAGTACTTC TRBJ2-5 . TRBV25-1 TRBD1
CASSASGGPNQPQHF TGTGCCAGCAGTGCCTCCGGGGGGCCGAATCAGCCCCAGCATTTT TRBJ1-5 once TRBV6-2/TRBV6-3 .
CATGANEQFF TGTGCCACGGGGGCAAATGAGCAGTTCTTC TRBJ2-1 . TRBV2 .
CASSLSEVPPETQYF TGTGCCAGCAGCTTGTCCGAAGTACCCCCAGAGACCCAGTACTTC TRBJ2-5 once TRBV7-9 .
CASSPYVLSGANVLTF TGTGCCAGCAGCCCCTATGTCCTCTCTGGGGCCAACGTCCTGACTTTC TRBJ2-6 . TRBV7-2 .
CASRPTTVRETQYF TGCGCCAGCAGGCCCACCACCGTCCGGGAGACCCAGTACTTC TRBJ2-5 few TRBV4-1 .
CTSSQEIQGGDYGYTF TGCACCAGCAGCCAAGAGATTCAGGGGGGGGACTATGGCTACACCTTC TRBJ1-2 . TRBV4-3 TRBD1
CASSLGLAASRGQYF TGTGCCAGCAGTCTGGGACTAGCGGCATCCCGGGGGCAGTACTTC TRBJ2-7 . TRBV12-3/TRBV12-4 TRBD2
CASSFSAARSRAGGYTF TGTGCCAGCAGCTTTTCCGCCGCCCGGTCTAGGGCAGGGGGCTACACCTTC TRBJ1-2 many TRBV5-4 .
CSVEEGSWGEQYF TGCAGCGTTGAAGAAGGATCCTGGGGGGAGCAGTACTTC TRBJ2-5 few TRBV29-1 .
CAWNPGASYYGQYF TGTGCCTGGAACCCGGGCGCCTCCTACTACGGGCAGTACTTC TRBJ2-7 . TRBV30 .
CASSSDRGYGYTF TGCGCCAGCAGTTCCGACAGGGGCTATGGCTACACCTTC TRBJ1-2 few TRBV4-3 TRBD1
CASSIGLAGGQETQFF TGTGCCAGCAGTATCGGACTAGCGGGGGGACAAGAGACCCAGTTCTTC TRBJ2-1 . TRBV12-3/TRBV12-4 TRBD2
CASSLARTGEGGYTF TGTGCCAGCAGCTTAGCGAGGACAGGGGAGGGGGGCTACACCTTC TRBJ1-2 . TRBV7-2 TRBD1
CASRTRPAGELFF TGTGCCAGCAGGACCCGCCCCGCCGGGGAGCTGTTTTTT TRBJ2-2 . TRBV12-3/TRBV12-4 .
CASSWTGRDQPQHF TGTGCCAGCAGCTGGACAGGCCGAGATCAGCCCCAGCATTTT TRBJ1-5 few TRBV6-1 TRBD1
CASSQQEQGSWPQYF TGTGCCAGCAGCCAACAAGAACAGGGCTCGTGGCCCCAGTACTTC TRBJ2-5 . TRBV3-1 .
CASSSEDDFSGANVLTF TGTGCCAGCAGCTCAGAGGACGACTTCTCTGGGGCCAACGTCCTGACTTTC TRBJ2-6 . TRBV5-6 .
CASSQGARRETQYF TGCGCCAGCAGCCAAGGGGCCCGACGAGAGACCCAGTACTTC TRBJ2-5 . TRBV4-1 .
CATSDFRLPGSPARGYFNQPQHF TGTGCCACCAGTGATTTCCGGCTTCCAGGCTCACCAGCCCGAGGGTACTTCAATCAGCCCCAGCATTTT TRBJ1-5 . TRBV24-1 .
CASRQEDGQFF TGCGCCAGCAGACAAGAGGATGGGCAGTTCTTC TRBJ2-1 . TRBV5-1 .
CNVRQGISLPDEQYF TGCAACGTCCGACAGGGGATCAGTCTTCCGGACGAGCAGTACTTC TRBJ2-7 . TRBV29-1 TRBD1
CASSSGAKREGELFF TGCGCCAGCAGCAGTGGGGCCAAGCGGGAGGGGGAGCTGTTTTTT TRBJ2-2 few TRBV5-1 TRBD2
CASSLGQGGSEQYF TGCGCCAGCAGCTTGGGACAGGGGGGTTCCGAGCAGTACTTC TRBJ2-7 . TRBV5-1 TRBD1
CASRTGTGPQETQYF TGTGCCAGCAGAACCGGGACAGGGCCCCAAGAGACCCAGTACTTC TRBJ2-5 . TRBV7-6 TRBD1
CASSQDPSGGAGTQYF TGCGCCAGCAGCCAAGATCCTAGCGGGGGGGCCGGTACGCAGTATTTT TRBJ2-3 many TRBV4-3 TRBD2
CSAHPPALAATQYF TGCAGTGCCCACCCCCCAGCCCTAGCTGCGACCCAGTACTTC TRBJ2-5 few TRBV20-1 .
CASSFSQLQHF TGTGCCAGCAGTTTCTCTCAGCTCCAGCATTTT TRBJ1-5 . TRBV12-3/TRBV12-4 .
CASSIGTGVTDTQYF TGCGCCAGCAGCATCGGGACAGGGGTCACAGATACGCAGTATTTT TRBJ2-3 . TRBV5-1 TRBD1
CSASTTGHEQYF TGCAGTGCTAGTACGACTGGCCACGAGCAGTACTTC TRBJ2-7 many TRBV20-1 .
CSVGALSGNTIYF TGCAGCGTTGGGGCACTCTCTGGAAACACCATATATTTT TRBJ1-3 . TRBV29-1 .
CASSHSSGGETGELFF TGTGCCAGCAGCCATTCTAGCGGGGGGGAGACCGGGGAGCTGTTTTTT TRBJ2-2 . TRBV3-1 TRBD2
CASSQSGGAREQFF TGTGCCAGCAGCCAGAGCGGGGGGGCCCGAGAGCAGTTCTTC TRBJ2-1 few TRBV3-1 TRBD2
CSARTRGGFYEQYF TGCAGTGCTAGAACGAGGGGCGGATTCTACGAGCAGTACTTC TRBJ2-7 . TRBV20-1 .
CSVELKKETQYF TGCAGCGTTGAGTTAAAAAAGGAGACCCAGTACTTC TRBJ2-5 few TRBV29-1 .
CASLGGMAFF TGTGCCAGCTTAGGAGGGATGGCTTTCTTT TRBJ1-1 . TRBV12-3/TRBV12-4 .
CASSREGGYGAEAFF TGCGCCAGCAGCCGAGAGGGGGGTTATGGCGCTGAAGCTTTCTTT TRBJ1-1 . TRBV4-3 .
CASSSTGTGSFEQYF TGCGCCAGCAGCTCTACCGGGACAGGGTCCTTTGAGCAGTACTTC TRBJ2-7 . TRBV5-1 TRBD1
CSARPGQGSAYEQYF TGCAGTGCTAGGCCCGGACAGGGATCTGCCTACGAGCAGTACTTC TRBJ2-7 . TRBV20-1 TRBD1
CASRGTGPGEKLFF TGTGCCAGCAGGGGGACAGGCCCAGGAGAAAAACTGTTTTTT TRBJ1-4 . TRBV2 TRBD1
CASSQGGLPSDGYTF TGCGCCAGCAGCCAAGGAGGACTGCCTTCGGATGGCTACACCTTC TRBJ1-2 . TRBV4-1 .
CSARTSGRISDTQYF TGCAGTGCTAGAACTAGCGGGAGAATTTCAGATACGCAGTATTTT TRBJ2-3 few TRBV20-1 TRBD2
CASSLEAIEAFF TGTGCCAGCAGTTTGGAGGCCATTGAAGCTTTCTTT TRBJ1-1 . TRBV12-3/TRBV12-4 .